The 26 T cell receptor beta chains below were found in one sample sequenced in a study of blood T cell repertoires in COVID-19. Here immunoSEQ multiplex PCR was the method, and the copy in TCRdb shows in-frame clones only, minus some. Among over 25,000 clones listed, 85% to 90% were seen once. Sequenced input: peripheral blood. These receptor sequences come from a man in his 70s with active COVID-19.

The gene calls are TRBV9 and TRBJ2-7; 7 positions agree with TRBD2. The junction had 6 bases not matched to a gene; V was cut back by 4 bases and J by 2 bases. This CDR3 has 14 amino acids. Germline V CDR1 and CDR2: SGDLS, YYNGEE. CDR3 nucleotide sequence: TGTGCCAGCAGCAGAGGGACTACTGCCTACGAGCAGTACTTC. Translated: CASSRGTTAYEQYF.

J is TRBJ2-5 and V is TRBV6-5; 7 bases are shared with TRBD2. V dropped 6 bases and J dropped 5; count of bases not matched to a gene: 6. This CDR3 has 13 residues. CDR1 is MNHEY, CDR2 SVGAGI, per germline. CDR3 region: CASSPGEGETQYF. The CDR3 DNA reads TGTGCCAGCAGCCCCGGGGAGGGCGAGACCCAGTACTTC.

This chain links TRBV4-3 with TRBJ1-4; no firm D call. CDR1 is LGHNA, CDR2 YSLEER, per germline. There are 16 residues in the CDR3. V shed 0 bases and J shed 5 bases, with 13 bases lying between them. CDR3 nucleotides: TGCGCCAGCAGCCAAGATATGCGGCAGCGAAATGAAAAACTGTTTTTT. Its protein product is CASSQDMRQRNEKLFF.

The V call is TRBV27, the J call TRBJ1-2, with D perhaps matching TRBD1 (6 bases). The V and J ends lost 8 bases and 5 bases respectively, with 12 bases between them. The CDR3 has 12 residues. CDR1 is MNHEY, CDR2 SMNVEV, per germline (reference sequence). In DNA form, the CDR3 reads TGTGCCAGCGGGAACAGGGAATATGGCTACACCTTC. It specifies CASGNREYGYTF.

CDR3 region: CASSLDRQSSYNSPLHF. In DNA, the CDR3 is TGTGCCAGCAGCTTAGATAGACAGAGCTCCTATAATTCACCCCTCCACTTT. The chain recombines TRBV11-3 with TRBJ1-6, with a possible D match to TRBD1 (5 bases). V was pared by 0 bases and J by 0 bases, with 9 bases between. The CDR3 length is 17 residues. Germline values: CDR1 SGHNT, CDR2 YENEEA.

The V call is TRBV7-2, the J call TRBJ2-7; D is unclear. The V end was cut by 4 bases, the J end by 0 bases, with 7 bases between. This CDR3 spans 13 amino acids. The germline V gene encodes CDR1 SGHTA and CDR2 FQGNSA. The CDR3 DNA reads TGTGCCAGCAGCTGGGCGTCCTCCTACGAGCAGTACTTC. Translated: CASSWASSYEQYF.

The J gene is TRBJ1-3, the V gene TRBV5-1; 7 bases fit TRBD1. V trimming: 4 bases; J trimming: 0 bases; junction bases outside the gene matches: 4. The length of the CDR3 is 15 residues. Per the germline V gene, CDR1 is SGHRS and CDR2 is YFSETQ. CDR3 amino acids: CASSVQGISGNTIYF. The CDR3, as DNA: TGCGCCAGCAGCGTACAGGGGATCTCTGGAAACACCATATATTTT.

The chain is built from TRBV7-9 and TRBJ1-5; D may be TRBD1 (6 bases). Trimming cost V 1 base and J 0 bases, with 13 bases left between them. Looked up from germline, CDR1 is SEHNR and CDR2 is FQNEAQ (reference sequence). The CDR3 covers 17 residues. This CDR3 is CASSLGGGGYSNQPQHF. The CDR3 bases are TGTGCCAGCAGCTTAGGGGGAGGGGGTTATAGCAATCAGCCCCAGCATTTT.

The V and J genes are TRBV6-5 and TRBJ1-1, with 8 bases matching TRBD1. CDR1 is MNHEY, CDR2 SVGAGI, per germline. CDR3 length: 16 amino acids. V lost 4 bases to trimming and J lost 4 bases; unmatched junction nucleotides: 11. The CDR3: CASSSGRTGLTTEAFF. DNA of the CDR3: TGTGCCAGCAGTTCGGGGAGGACAGGGCTTACCACTGAAGCTTTCTTT.

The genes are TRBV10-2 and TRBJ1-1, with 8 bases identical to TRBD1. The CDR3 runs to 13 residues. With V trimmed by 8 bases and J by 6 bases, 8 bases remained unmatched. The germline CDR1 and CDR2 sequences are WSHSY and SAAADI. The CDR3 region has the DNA TGCGCCAGCCGTGGACAGGGATCCCCTGAAGCTTTCTTT. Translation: CASRGQGSPEAFF.

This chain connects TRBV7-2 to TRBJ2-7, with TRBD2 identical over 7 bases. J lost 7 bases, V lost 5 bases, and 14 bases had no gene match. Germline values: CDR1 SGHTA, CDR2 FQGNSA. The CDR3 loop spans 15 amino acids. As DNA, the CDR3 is TGTGCCAGCAGCCCCCCCGAATTAGGGAGGGGAGAGCAGTACTTC. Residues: CASSPPELGRGEQYF.

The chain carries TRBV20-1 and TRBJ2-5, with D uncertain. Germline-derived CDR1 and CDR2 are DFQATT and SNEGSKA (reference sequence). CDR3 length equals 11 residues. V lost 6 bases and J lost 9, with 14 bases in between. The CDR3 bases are TGCAGTGCGAGCGACCCCCCCTCCCAGTACTTC. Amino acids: CSASDPPSQYF.

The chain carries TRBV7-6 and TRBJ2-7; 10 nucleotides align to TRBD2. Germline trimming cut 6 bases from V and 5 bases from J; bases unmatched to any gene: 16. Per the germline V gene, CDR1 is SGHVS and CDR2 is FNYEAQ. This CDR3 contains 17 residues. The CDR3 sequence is CASSPRPASGRSDEQYF. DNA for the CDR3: TGTGCCAGCAGTCCTAGACCCGCTAGCGGGAGATCGGACGAGCAGTACTTC.

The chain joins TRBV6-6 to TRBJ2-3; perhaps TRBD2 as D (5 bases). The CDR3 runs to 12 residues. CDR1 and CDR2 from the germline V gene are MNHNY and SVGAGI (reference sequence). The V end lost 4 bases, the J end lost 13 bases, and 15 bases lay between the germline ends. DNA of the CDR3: TGTGCCAGCAGTTCCCCGGGATCCCGAAAGTATTTT. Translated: CASSSPGSRKYF.

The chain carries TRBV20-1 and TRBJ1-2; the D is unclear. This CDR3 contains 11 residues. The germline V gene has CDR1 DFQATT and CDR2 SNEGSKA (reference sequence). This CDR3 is CSEAKRDGYTF. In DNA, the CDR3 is TGCAGCGAAGCTAAGAGGGATGGCTACACCTTC.

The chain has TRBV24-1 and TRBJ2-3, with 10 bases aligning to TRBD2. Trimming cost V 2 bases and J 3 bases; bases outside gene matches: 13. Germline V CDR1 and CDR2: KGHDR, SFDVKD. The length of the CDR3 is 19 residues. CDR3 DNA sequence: TGTGCCACCAGTGATTCCCTAGCGGGAGTTTTGGGTGGGACAGATACGCAGTATTTT. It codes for CATSDSLAGVLGGTDTQYF.

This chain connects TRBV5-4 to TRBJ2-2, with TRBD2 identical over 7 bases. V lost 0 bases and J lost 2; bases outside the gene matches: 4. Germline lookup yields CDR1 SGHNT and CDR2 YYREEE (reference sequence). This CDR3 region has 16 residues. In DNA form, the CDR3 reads TGTGCCAGCAGCTTGGGACGCGGGGGTAACACCGGGGAGCTGTTTTTT. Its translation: CASSLGRGGNTGELFF.

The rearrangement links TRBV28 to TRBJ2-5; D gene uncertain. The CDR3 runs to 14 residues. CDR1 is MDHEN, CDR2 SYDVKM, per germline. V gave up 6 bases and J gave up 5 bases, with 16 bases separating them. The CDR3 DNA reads TGTGCCAGCAGCCCCGGGTCGGGTGTGGAGACCCAGTACTTC. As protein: CASSPGSGVETQYF.

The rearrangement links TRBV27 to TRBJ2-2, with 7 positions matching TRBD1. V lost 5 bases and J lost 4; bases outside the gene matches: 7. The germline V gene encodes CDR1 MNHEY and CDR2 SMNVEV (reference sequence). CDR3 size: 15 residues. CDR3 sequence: CASSLDRVATGELFF. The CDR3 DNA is TGTGCCAGCAGTCTTGACAGGGTTGCCACCGGGGAGCTGTTTTTT.

The CDR3 nucleotides are TGTGCCAGCAGCCCGCCCGGGAATGAGCAGTTCTTC. It codes for CASSPPGNEQFF. The V gene is TRBV27, the J gene TRBJ2-1; D not certain. CDR3 length: 12 residues. Germline V gene sequence: CDR1 MNHEY, CDR2 SMNVEV (reference sequence). V lost 6 bases and J 7 bases, leaving 10 bases between the germline ends.

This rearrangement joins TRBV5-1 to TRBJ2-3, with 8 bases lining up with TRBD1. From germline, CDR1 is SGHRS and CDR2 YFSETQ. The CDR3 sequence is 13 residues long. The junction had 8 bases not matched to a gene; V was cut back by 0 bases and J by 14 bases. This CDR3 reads CASSLEEGQGLYF. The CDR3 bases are TGCGCCAGCAGCTTGGAGGAAGGACAGGGACTGTATTTT.

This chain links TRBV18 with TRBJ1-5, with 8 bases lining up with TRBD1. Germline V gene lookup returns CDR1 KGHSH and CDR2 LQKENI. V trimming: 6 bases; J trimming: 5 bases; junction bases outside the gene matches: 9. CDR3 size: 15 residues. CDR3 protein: CASSRGTGGDQPQHF. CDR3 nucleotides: TGTGCCAGCTCCCGAGGGACAGGCGGAGATCAGCCCCAGCATTTT. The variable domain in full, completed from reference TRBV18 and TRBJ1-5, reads NAGVMQNPRHLVRRRGQEARLRCSPMKGHSHVYWYRQLPEEGLKFMVYLQKENIIDESGMPKERFSAEFPKEGPSILRIQQVVRGDSAAYFCASSRGTGGDQPQHFGDGTRLSIL.

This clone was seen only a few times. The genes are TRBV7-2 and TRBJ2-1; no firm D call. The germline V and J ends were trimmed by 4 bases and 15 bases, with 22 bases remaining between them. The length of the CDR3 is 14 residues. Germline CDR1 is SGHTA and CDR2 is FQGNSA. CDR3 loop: CASSSTPVAYVRFF. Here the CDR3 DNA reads TGTGCCAGCAGCTCCACCCCCGTGGCATACGTACGGTTCTTC.

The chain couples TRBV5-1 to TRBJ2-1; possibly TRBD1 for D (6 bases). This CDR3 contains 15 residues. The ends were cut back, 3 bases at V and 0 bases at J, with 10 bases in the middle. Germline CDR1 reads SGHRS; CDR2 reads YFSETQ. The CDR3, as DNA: TGCGCCAGCAGCTCCGGGACAAGCTCCTACAATGAGCAGTTCTTC. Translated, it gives CASSSGTSSYNEQFF.

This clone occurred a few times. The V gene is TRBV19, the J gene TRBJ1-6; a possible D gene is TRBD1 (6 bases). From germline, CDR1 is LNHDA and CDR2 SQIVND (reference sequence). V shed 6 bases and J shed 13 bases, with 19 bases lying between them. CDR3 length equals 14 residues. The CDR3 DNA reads TGTGCCAGTAGAGGTCAGGGGCGCGGGGGGCCCCTCCACTTT. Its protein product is CASRGQGRGGPLHF.

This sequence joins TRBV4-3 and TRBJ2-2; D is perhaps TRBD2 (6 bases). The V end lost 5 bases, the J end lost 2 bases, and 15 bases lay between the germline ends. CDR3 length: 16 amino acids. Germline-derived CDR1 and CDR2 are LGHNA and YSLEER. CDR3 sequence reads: CASSSIGGINTGELFF. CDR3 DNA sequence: TGCGCCAGCAGCTCCATCGGCGGGATCAACACCGGGGAGCTGTTTTTT.